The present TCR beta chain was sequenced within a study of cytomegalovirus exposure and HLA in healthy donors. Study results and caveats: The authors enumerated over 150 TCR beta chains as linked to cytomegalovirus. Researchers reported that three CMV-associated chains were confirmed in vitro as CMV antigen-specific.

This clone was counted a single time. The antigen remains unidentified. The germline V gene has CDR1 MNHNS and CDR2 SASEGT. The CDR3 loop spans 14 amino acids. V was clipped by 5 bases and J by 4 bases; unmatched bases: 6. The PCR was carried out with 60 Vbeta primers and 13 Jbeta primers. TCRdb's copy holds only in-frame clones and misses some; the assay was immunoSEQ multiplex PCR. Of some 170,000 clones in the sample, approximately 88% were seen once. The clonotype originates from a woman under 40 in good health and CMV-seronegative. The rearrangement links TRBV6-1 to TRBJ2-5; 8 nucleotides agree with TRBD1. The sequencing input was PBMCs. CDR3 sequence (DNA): TGTGCCAGCAGTTTCGACAGGGGTTCAGAGACCCAGTACTTC. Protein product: CASSFDRGSETQYF.